Given below is one TCR beta chain in context. This CDR3 region has 17 residues. Germline V gene data show CDR1 as LNHDA and CDR2 as SQIVND (reference sequence). With V trimmed by 0 bases and J by 3 bases, 7 bases remained unmatched. This entry comes from a study of blood T cell repertoires in COVID-19. Overall study context: The study drew acute and convalescent COVID-19 samples from the United States, Italy and Spain. PBMCs, B-cell-depleted T cells, or T cells provided the cDNA or gDNA that made up the material.

In the study's own analysis: From reference gene primer amplification, estimates of nucleated cell counts were derived. Assay used: immunoSEQ multiplex PCR; TCRdb lists only in-frame clones, some missing. Clone size and V and J calls were adopted from that table, with D and trimming inferred from the DNA. The sample shows some 160,000 clones, 89% of them seen only once. Sequenced input: peripheral blood. V is TRBV19 and J is TRBJ2-3; 9 bases align to TRBD1. This clonotype was sampled from a man aged 55 to 70 with acute or convalescent COVID-19. The chain's CDR3 is CASSIDRGQGPTDTQYF. The CDR3 bases are TGTGCCAGTAGTATAGATCGGGGACAGGGCCCGACAGATACGCAGTATTTT.